What follows are 18 T cell receptor beta chains derived from one specimen sequenced in a study of T cells expressing NK-cell markers. From its re-call of the 5' RACE reads, TCRdb lists each CDR3 protein once, without DNA. This repertoire includes 400,000 to 500,000 distinct CDR3 sequences. Sequencing input: blood T cells: a sorted CD56 or NKG2C T cell subset, CD4+ or CD8+ T cells, or bulk PBMC T cells (not recorded which). These receptors originate from a woman aged 18-70 years in good health.

The rearrangement uses TRBV7-2 and TRBJ2-3; TCRdb's D call of TRBD1 is untestable without DNA. CDR1 is SGHTA and CDR2 is FQGNSA in the germline V gene. CDR3 length: 14 amino acids. Here the CDR3 reads CASSLEWGTDTQYF.

The V call is TRBV20-1, the J call TRBJ1-5. Germline V lookup: CDR1 DFQATT, CDR2 SNEGSKA (reference sequence). This CDR3 has 15 amino acids. CDR3 sequence: CSAREESQGYGGQHF.

The CDR3 reads CASSLAPISSYNEQFF. The gene calls are TRBV7-7 and TRBJ2-1. From germline, CDR1 is SSHAT and CDR2 FNYEAQ (reference sequence). The CDR3 is made up of 16 amino acids.

The V gene is TRBV5-1, the J gene TRBJ2-1; the TRBD1 assignment by TCRdb is unverifiable without DNA. Germline lookup yields CDR1 SGHRS and CDR2 YFSETQ. The CDR3 runs 14 residues. CDR3 loop: CASSLSGQILEQFF.

This rearrangement joins TRBV20-1 to TRBJ2-7; TCRdb picks TRBD2, but there is no DNA to check that call. The CDR3 length is 16 residues. In germline, CDR1 is DFQATT, CDR2 SNEGSKA (reference sequence). This CDR3 reads CSACPSGRARSYEQYF.

The chain couples TRBV7-2 to TRBJ2-5; TCRdb lists TRBD2, though no DNA is available to test this call. The CDR3 contains 15 residues. The V gene's germline CDR1 is SGHTA and CDR2 FQGNSA. CDR3 region: CASSPGQQGFGTQYF.

V and J are TRBV7-9 and TRBJ2-7; TCRdb picks TRBD1, but there is no DNA to check that call. Germline loops: CDR1 SEHNR, CDR2 FQNEAQ (reference sequence). The CDR3 consists of 14 residues. This CDR3 reads CASSTPDSFYEQYF. Supplemented by reference TRBV7-9 and TRBJ2-7, the full variable domain reads DTGVSQNPRHKITKRGQNVTFRCDPISEHNRLYWYRQTLGQGPEFLTYFQNEAQLEKSRLLSDRFSAERPKGSFSTLEIQRTEQGDSAMYLCASSTPDSFYEQYFGPGTRLTVT.

The chain has TRBV7-6 and TRBJ2-7; no DNA is available, so the TRBD1 call from TCRdb remains unchecked. Germline-derived CDR1 and CDR2 are SGHVS and FNYEAQ. This CDR3 has 15 amino acids. CDR3 sequence: CASSSPTGSSYEQYF. Supplemented by reference TRBV7-6 and TRBJ2-7, the full variable domain reads GAGVSQSPRYKVTKRGQDVALRCDPISGHVSLYWYRQALGQGPEFLTYFNYEAQQDKSGLPNDRFSAERPEGSISTLTIQRTEQRDSAMYRCASSSPTGSSYEQYFGPGTRLTVT.

The chain is built from TRBV2 and TRBJ1-3. The CDR3 has 14 residues. The V gene's germline CDR1 is SNHLY and CDR2 FYNNEI. This chain's CDR3 is CASGLGTSGNTIYF. Full variable domain (outside the CDR3, taken from reference TRBV2 and TRBJ1-3): EPEVTQTPSHQVTQMGQEVILRCVPISNHLYFYWYRQILGQKVEFLVSFYNNEISEKSEIFDDQFSVERPDGSNFTLKIRSTKLEDSAMYFCASGLGTSGNTIYFGEGSWLTVV.

This chain connects TRBV12-3 or TRBV12-4 to TRBJ1-2; TCRdb selects TRBD1, and the lack of DNA leaves this call unchecked. The CDR3 has 15 residues. The CDR3 spells CASSLVQTGGYGYTF.

The CDR3: CSVGLSLRPGDTQYF. This chain links TRBV29-1 with TRBJ2-3; checking the TCRdb D call of TRBD1 is not possible without DNA. From germline, CDR1 is SQVTM and CDR2 ANQGSEA. The CDR3 contains 15 residues.

The chain uses TRBV9 and TRBJ1-1; TCRdb returns TRBD1, unconfirmable since there is no DNA. The CDR3 is 13 residues long. Germline CDR1 and CDR2: SGDLS and YYNGEE. CDR3 in amino acids: CASSVRVDTEAFF.

The genes are TRBV9 and TRBJ1-3. This CDR3 region has 15 residues. Germline CDR1 SGDLS, CDR2 YYNGEE. The CDR3 is CASSPDGSSGNTIYF.

The V and J genes are TRBV10-3 and TRBJ2-2; lacking DNA, the TRBD2 call made by TCRdb goes unchecked. Germline CDR1 ENHRY, CDR2 SYGVKD. The CDR3 is 15 residues long. CDR3 protein: CAIPSGGSNTGELFF.

The V call is TRBV6-1, the J call TRBJ1-2; no DNA is available, so the TRBD1 call from TCRdb remains unchecked. This CDR3 has 14 amino acids. Germline CDR1 and CDR2: MNHNS and SASEGT. This CDR3 reads CASSPRTGGRGYTF.

The gene calls are TRBV20-1 and TRBJ2-2; TCRdb picks TRBD2, but there is no DNA to check that call. The CDR3 has 13 residues. Germline loops: CDR1 DFQATT, CDR2 SNEGSKA (reference sequence). CDR3 protein: CSAREGDTGELFF.

This sequence joins TRBV5-1 and TRBJ1-1; the D call from TCRdb, TRBD1, cannot be confirmed without DNA. This CDR3 contains 15 residues. Germline CDR1 SGHRS, CDR2 YFSETQ. CDR3 region: CASSLEGAGNTEAFF.

The chain uses TRBV24-1 and TRBJ2-1. The CDR3 sequence is 11 residues long. CDR1 is KGHDR and CDR2 is SFDVKD in the germline V gene. CDR3 residues: CATSENNEQFF.